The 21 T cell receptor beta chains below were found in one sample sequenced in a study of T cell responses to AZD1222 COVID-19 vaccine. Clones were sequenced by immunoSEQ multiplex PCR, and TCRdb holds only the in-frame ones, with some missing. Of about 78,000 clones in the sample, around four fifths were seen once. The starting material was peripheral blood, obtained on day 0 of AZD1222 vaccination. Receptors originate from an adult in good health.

Here the CDR3 DNA reads TGTGCCAGCAGCCCCACGGGGCCACTAGTCCAAGAGACCCAGTACTTC. Encoded protein: CASSPTGPLVQETQYF. The chain links TRBV7-2 to TRBJ2-5; D possibly matches TRBD1 or TRBD2 (5 bases each). Germline V gene lookup returns CDR1 SGHTA and CDR2 FQGNSA. Trimming left V 5 bases short and J 1 base short, with 17 bases between. CDR3 length: 16 amino acids.

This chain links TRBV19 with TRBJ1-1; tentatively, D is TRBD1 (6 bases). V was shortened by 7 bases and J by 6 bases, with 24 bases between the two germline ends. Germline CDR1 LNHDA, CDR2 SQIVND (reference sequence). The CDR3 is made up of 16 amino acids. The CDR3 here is CASTKGGLLRRAEAFF. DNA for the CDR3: TGTGCCAGTACCAAGGGGGGTCTGCTGCGGCGGGCTGAAGCTTTCTTT. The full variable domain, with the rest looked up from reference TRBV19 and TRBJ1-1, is DGGITQSPKYLFRKEGQNVTLSCEQNLNHDAMYWYRQDPGQGLRLIYYSQIVNDFQKGDIAEGYSVSREKKESFPLTVTSAQKNPTAFYLCASTKGGLLRRAEAFFGQGTRLTVV.

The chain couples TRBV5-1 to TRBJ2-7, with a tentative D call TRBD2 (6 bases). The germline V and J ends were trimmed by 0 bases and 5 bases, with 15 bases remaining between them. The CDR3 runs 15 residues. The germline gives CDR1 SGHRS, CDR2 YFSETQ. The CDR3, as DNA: TGCGCCAGCAGCTTGGAGCGGCCGGGAGTTGACGAGCAGTACTTC. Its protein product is CASSLERPGVDEQYF.

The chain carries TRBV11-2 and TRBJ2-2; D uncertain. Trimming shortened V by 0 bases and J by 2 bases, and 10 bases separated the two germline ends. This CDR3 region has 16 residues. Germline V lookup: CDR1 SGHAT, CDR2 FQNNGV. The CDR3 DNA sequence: TGTGCCAGCAGCTTAGATGTGTGGCCAAACACCGGGGAGCTGTTTTTT. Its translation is CASSLDVWPNTGELFF.

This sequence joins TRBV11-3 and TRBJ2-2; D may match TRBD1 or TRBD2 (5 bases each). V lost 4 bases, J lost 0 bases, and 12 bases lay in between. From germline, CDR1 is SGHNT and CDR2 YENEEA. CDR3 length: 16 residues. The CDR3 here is CASSSRDGTNTGELFF. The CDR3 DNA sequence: TGTGCCAGCAGCTCCCGGGACGGGACGAACACCGGGGAGCTGTTTTTT.

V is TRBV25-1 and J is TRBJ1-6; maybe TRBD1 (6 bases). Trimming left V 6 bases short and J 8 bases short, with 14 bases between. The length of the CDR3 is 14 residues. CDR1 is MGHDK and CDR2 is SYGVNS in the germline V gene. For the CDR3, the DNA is TGTGCCAGCAGCGGCAACTCAGGGGATTCACCCCTCCACTTT. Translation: CASSGNSGDSPLHF.

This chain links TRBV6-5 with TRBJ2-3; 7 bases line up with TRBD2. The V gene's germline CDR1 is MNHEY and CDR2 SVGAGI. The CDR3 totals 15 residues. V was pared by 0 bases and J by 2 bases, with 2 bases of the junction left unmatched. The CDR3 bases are TGTGCCAGCAGTTACTCCCGGGACTACACAGATACGCAGTATTTT. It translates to CASSYSRDYTDTQYF.

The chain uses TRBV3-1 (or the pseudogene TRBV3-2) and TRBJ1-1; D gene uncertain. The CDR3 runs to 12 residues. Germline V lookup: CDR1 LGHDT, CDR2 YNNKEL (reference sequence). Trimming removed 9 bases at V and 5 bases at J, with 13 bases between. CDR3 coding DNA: TGTGCCAGTACCGGTGGACGGACTGAAGCTTTCTTT. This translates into CASTGGRTEAFF.

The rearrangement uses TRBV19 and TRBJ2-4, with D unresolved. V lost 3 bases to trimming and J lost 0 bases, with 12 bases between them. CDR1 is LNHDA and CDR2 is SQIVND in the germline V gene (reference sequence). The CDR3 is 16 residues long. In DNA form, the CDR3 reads TGTGCCAGTAGTATGGGCCGATCTTTAGCCAAAAACATTCAGTACTTC. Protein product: CASSMGRSLAKNIQYF.

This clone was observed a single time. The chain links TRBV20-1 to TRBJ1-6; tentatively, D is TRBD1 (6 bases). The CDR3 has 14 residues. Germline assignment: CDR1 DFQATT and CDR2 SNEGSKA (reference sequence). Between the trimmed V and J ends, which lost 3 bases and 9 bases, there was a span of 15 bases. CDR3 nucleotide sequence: TGCAGTGCTAGTCCGGGGCAGGGGAGTTCACCCCTCCACTTT. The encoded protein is CSASPGQGSSPLHF.

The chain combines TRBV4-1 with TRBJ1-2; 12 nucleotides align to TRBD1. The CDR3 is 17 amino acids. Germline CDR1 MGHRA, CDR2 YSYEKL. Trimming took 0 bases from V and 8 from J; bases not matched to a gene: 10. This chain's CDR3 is CASSQDTFGTGGDGYTF. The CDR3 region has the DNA TGCGCCAGCAGCCAAGATACCTTTGGGACAGGGGGCGACGGCTACACCTTC.

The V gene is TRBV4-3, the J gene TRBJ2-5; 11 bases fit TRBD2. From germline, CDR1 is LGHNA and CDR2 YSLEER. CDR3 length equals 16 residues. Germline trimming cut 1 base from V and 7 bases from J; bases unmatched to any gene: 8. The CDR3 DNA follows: TGCGCCAGCAGCCAAGGGATTCTAGCGGGAGGAGGGACCCAGTACTTC. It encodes CASSQGILAGGGTQYF.

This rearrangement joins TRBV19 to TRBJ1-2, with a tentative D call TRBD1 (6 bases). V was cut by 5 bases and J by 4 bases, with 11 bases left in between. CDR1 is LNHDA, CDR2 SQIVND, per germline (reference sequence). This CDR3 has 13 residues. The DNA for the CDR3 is TGTGCCAGTAGTGCGGACAGCCCCTATGGCTACACCTTC. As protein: CASSADSPYGYTF.

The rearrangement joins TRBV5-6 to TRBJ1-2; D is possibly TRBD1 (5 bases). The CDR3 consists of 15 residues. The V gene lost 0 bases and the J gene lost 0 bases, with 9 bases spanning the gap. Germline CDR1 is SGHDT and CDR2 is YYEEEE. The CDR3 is CASSLVRGANYGYTF. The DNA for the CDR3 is TGTGCCAGCAGCTTGGTGAGGGGAGCTAACTATGGCTACACCTTC.

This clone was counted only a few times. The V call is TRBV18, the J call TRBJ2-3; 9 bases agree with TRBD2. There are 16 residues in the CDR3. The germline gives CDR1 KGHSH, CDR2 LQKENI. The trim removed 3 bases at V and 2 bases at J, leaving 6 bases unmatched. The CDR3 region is CASSPASGDSTDTQYF. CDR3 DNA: TGTGCCAGCTCACCCGCTAGCGGGGACTCCACAGATACGCAGTATTTT.

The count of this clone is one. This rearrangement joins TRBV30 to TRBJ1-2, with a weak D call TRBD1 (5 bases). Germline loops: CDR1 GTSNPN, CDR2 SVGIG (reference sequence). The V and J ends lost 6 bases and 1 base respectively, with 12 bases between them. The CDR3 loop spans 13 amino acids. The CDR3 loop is CACNPGNNYGYTF. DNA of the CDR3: TGTGCCTGCAATCCAGGGAATAACTATGGCTACACCTTC. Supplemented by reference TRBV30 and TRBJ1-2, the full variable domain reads SQTIHQWPATLVQPVGSPLSLECTVEGTSNPNLYWYRQAAGRGLQLLFYSVGIGQISSEVPQNLSASRPQDRQFILSSKKLLLSDSGFYLCACNPGNNYGYTFGSGTRLTVV.

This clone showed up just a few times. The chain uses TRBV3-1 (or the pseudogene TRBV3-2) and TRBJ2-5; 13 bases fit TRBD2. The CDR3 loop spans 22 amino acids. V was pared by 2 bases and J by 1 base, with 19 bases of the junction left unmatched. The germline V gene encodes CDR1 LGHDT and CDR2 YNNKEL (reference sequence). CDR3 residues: CASSQFRLLAGGISVPQETQYF. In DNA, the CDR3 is TGTGCCAGCAGCCAATTCCGGTTACTAGCGGGAGGGATATCCGTCCCCCAAGAGACCCAGTACTTC.

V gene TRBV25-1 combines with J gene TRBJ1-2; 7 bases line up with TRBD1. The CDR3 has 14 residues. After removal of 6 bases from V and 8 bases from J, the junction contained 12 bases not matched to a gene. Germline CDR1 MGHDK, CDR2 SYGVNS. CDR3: CASSGTVGPEGYTF. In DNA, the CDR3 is TGTGCCAGCAGCGGGACAGTGGGACCGGAAGGCTACACCTTC.

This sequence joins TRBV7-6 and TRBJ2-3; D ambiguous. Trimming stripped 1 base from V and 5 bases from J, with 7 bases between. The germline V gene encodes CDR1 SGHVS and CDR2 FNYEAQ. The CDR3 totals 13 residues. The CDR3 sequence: CASSLGRGDTQYF. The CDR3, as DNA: TGTGCCAGCAGCTTAGGACGTGGAGATACGCAGTATTTT.

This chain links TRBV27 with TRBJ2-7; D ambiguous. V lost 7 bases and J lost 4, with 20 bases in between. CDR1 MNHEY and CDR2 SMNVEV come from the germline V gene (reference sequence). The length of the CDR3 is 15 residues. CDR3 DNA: TGTGCCAGCACTCCCTCCACCGCCGTAAGGTACGAGCAGTACTTC. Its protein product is CASTPSTAVRYEQYF.

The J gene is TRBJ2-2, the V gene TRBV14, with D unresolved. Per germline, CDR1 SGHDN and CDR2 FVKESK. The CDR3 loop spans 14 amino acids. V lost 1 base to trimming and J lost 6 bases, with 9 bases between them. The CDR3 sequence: CASSQARLSGELFF. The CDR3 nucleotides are TGTGCCAGCAGCCAAGCGAGGTTATCCGGGGAGCTGTTTTTT.